Below, 8 T cell receptor beta chains from the same sample are listed, as sequenced in a study of cytomegalovirus exposure and HLA in healthy donors. PCR involved 60 Vbeta and 13 Jbeta primers. Profiling relied on immunoSEQ multiplex PCR, and the TCRdb table lists in-frame clones only, not all of them. Here the sample spans some 110,000 clones, 76% being singletons. Sequences were obtained from PBMCs. The receptors here all came from a young woman in good health and CMV-seropositive.

This chain connects TRBV6-1 to TRBJ2-3; D remains ambiguous. Looked up from germline, CDR1 is MNHNS and CDR2 is SASEGT. There are 13 residues in the CDR3. Trimming took off 4 bases at V and 4 bases at J, with 9 bases between the two ends. DNA for the CDR3: TGTGCCAGCAGTGTCTATGAAGCAGATACGCAGTATTTT. Protein: CASSVYEADTQYF.

This clone turned up a few times. The rearrangement links TRBV19 to TRBJ1-5; no firm D call. This CDR3 has 15 amino acids. The germline gives CDR1 LNHDA, CDR2 SQIVND (reference sequence). Trimming removed 6 bases at V and 2 bases at J, with 14 bases between. The CDR3 region has the DNA TGTGCCAGTAGCCTAGGCCCCGGGGGCAATCAGCCCCAGCATTTT. Amino acid sequence: CASSLGPGGNQPQHF. Looking up the rest from reference TRBV19 and TRBJ1-5 gives the full variable domain: DGGITQSPKYLFRKEGQNVTLSCEQNLNHDAMYWYRQDPGQGLRLIYYSQIVNDFQKGDIAEGYSVSREKKESFPLTVTSAQKNPTAFYLCASSLGPGGNQPQHFGDGTRLSIL.

The gene calls are TRBV6-1 and TRBJ1-6; D is ambiguous. Germline V gene data show CDR1 as MNHNS and CDR2 as SASEGT. V was trimmed by 8 bases and J by 7 bases, leaving 12 bases between them. This CDR3 spans 13 amino acids. CDR3 coding DNA: TGTGCCAGCCGGAGGGCTGAGAATTCACCCCTCCACTTT. Translated: CASRRAENSPLHF.

The V call is TRBV25-1, the J call TRBJ1-4, with 7 bases that match TRBD1. Germline values: CDR1 MGHDK, CDR2 SYGVNS. The ends lost 6 bases at V and 7 bases at J; junction bases unmatched: 11. The CDR3 loop spans 15 amino acids. For the CDR3, the DNA is TGTGCCAGCAGCGCCCCGGGGCAGGGGGGTGAAAAACTGTTTTTT. This sequence encodes CASSAPGQGGEKLFF.

This chain uses TRBV5-1 with TRBJ1-1; D possibly corresponds to TRBD1 (5 bases). Per germline, CDR1 SGHRS and CDR2 YFSETQ. V was pared by 3 bases and J by 0 bases, with 12 bases between. The CDR3 length is 15 residues. Here the CDR3 reads CASSSRPGVNTEAFF. CDR3 bases: TGCGCCAGCAGCTCGAGACCGGGGGTGAACACTGAAGCTTTCTTT.

This clone appeared a few times. The chain joins TRBV27 to TRBJ1-1, with TRBD1 matching over 8 bases. J gave up 0 bases and V 6 bases, and 9 bases lay outside the gene matches. Germline V gene data show CDR1 as MNHEY and CDR2 as SMNVEV (reference sequence). The CDR3 totals 16 residues. The CDR3 DNA reads as TGTGCCAGCAGAACCTGGGACAGGACAATGAACACTGAAGCTTTCTTT. Translating gives CASRTWDRTMNTEAFF.

This clone was seen more than once but under ten times. CDR3 DNA: TGTGCCTGGAGTGTACAGGTGAACACTGAAGCTTTCTTT. It is translated as CAWSVQVNTEAFF. V gene TRBV30 combines with J gene TRBJ1-1; weak D call: TRBD1 (5 bases). This CDR3 has 13 residues. The ends were cut back, 0 bases at V and 0 bases at J, with 5 bases in the middle. Germline-derived CDR1 and CDR2 are GTSNPN and SVGIG (reference sequence).

V usage is TRBV30 and J usage is TRBJ2-7; perhaps TRBD2 as D (5 bases). CDR1 and CDR2 from the germline V gene are GTSNPN and SVGIG (reference sequence). Trimming removed 0 bases at V and 5 bases at J, with 14 bases between. This CDR3 has 14 amino acids. The CDR3 is CAWSVYGSRNEQYF. In nucleotides, the CDR3 is TGTGCCTGGAGTGTATATGGGAGTAGAAACGAGCAGTACTTC.